Below, 20 T cell receptor beta chains from the same sample are listed, as sequenced in a study of sequential checkpoint blockade in melanoma. The repertoire was sequenced with immunoSEQ multiplex PCR; TCRdb's copy has only in-frame clones and lacks some. In the table there are under 25,000 clones, about four fifths of which are singletons. Treatment defined: randomized to nivolumab then ipilimumab (arm A) or the reverse (arm B). The sequences come from CD8+ T cells sorted from blood (inferred from file names), collected from a patient given nivolumab and ipilimumab in sequence. These receptors were obtained from a human donor with melanoma.

The chain employs TRBV6-1 and TRBJ2-7; D perhaps matches TRBD1 (5 bases). Trimming shortened V by 3 bases and J by 2 bases, and 14 bases separated the two germline ends. The CDR3 contains 15 residues. The V gene's germline CDR1 is MNHNS and CDR2 SASEGT. CDR3 nucleotide sequence: TGTGCCAGCAGTGATTTACAGGACCCCGCCTACGAGCAGTACTTC. It codes for CASSDLQDPAYEQYF.

CDR3 sequence: CASSPDRLKLFF. In DNA form, the CDR3 reads TGTGCCAGCAGCCCAGACAGGCTAAAACTGTTTTTT. The V call is TRBV7-8, the J call TRBJ1-4, with D tentatively TRBD1 (6 bases). With 5 bases removed from V and 10 bases from J, the gap between germline ends came to 11 bases. There are 12 residues in the CDR3. The germline V gene encodes CDR1 SGHVS and CDR2 FQNEAQ. Using reference TRBV7-8 and TRBJ1-4 for the parts outside the CDR3, the full variable domain is GAGVSQSPRYKVAKRGQDVALRCDPISGHVSLFWYQQALGQGPEFLTYFQNEAQLDKSGLPSDRFFAERPEGSVSTLKIQRTQQEDSAVYLCASSPDRLKLFFGSGTQLSVL.

The rearrangement uses TRBV5-6 and TRBJ2-7; D might be TRBD1 (5 bases). This CDR3 contains 15 residues. CDR1 SGHDT and CDR2 YYEEEE come from the germline V gene. Trimming removed 0 bases at V and 1 base at J, with 11 bases between. The CDR3 loop reads CASSLGPRGSYEQYF. The DNA for the CDR3 is TGTGCCAGCAGCTTGGGACCTAGGGGTTCCTACGAGCAGTACTTC.

The rearrangement links TRBV27 to TRBJ2-7; 12 nucleotides match TRBD2. Germline values: CDR1 MNHEY, CDR2 SMNVEV (reference sequence). V shed 3 bases and J 4 bases; nucleotides not matched to a gene: 1. The CDR3 is made up of 14 amino acids. The CDR3 DNA reads as TGTGCCAGCAGTTTCGGACTAGCGGGATACGAGCAGTACTTC. It encodes CASSFGLAGYEQYF.

The chain couples TRBV4-2 to TRBJ2-7, with D hard to call. The CDR3 has 15 amino acids. V dropped 1 base and J dropped 3 bases, with 13 bases sitting between them. The germline CDR1 and CDR2 sequences are LGHNA and YNFKEQ. In DNA form, the CDR3 reads TGTGCCAGCAGCCAAGGAATAGCTCCGGACTACGAGCAGTACTTC. Encoded protein: CASSQGIAPDYEQYF.

The chain recombines TRBV27 with TRBJ1-5; 10 bases align to TRBD1. Germline loops: CDR1 MNHEY, CDR2 SMNVEV (reference sequence). V lost 4 bases to trimming and J lost 3 bases; unmatched junction nucleotides: 3. CDR3 length: 15 amino acids. CDR3 sequence: CASSSGTGVNQPQHF. For the CDR3, the DNA is TGTGCCAGCAGTTCTGGGACAGGGGTCAATCAGCCCCAGCATTTT.

The rearrangement joins TRBV5-1 to TRBJ1-1; D is undetermined. Looked up from germline, CDR1 is SGHRS and CDR2 is YFSETQ. Trimming pared 2 bases from V and 1 base from J, leaving 9 bases between. The CDR3 loop spans 14 amino acids. DNA of the CDR3: TGCGCCAGCAGCTTAACCCCGGGGAACACTGAAGCTTTCTTT. This translates into CASSLTPGNTEAFF.

This sequence joins TRBV4-2 and TRBJ2-7; D call uncertain. This CDR3 comprises 14 residues. Germline lookup yields CDR1 LGHNA and CDR2 YNFKEQ. V was clipped by 2 bases and J by 2 bases, with 10 bases between them. This CDR3 is CASSQMVGTYEQYF. The DNA for the CDR3 is TGTGCCAGCAGCCAAATGGTCGGTACCTACGAGCAGTACTTC.

The CDR3 nucleotides read TGTGCCAGCAGCTTAGCGAGAACAGGGGGCTTGAACGAGCAGTACTTC. Protein product: CASSLARTGGLNEQYF. The chain has TRBV7-9 and TRBJ2-7; TRBD1 aligns across 9 bases. The V gene's germline CDR1 is SEHNR and CDR2 FQNEAQ (reference sequence). The CDR3 has 16 residues. Trimming removed 0 bases from V and 5 bases from J; junction bases left unmatched: 8.

In its sample, this clone was seen a few times. The chain uses TRBV7-9 and TRBJ2-7, with 10 nucleotides matching TRBD1. This CDR3 has 17 amino acids. The V segment lost 3 bases and the J segment 0 bases; nucleotides outside the gene matches: 8. In germline, CDR1 is SEHNR, CDR2 FQNEAQ (reference sequence). The CDR3 nucleotides read TGTGCCAGCAGCTTCCTTCCCCGGGACAGGGGCTCCTACGAGCAGTACTTC. Its protein is CASSFLPRDRGSYEQYF.

The chain is built from TRBV5-1 and TRBJ2-1; 9 positions match TRBD2. CDR1 is SGHRS and CDR2 is YFSETQ in the germline V gene. Germline trimming cut 0 bases from V and 4 bases from J; bases unmatched to any gene: 5. The CDR3 consists of 16 residues. CDR3 loop: CASSLAAGGLYNEQFF. The CDR3, as DNA: TGCGCCAGCAGCTTGGCGGCGGGAGGGCTATACAATGAGCAGTTCTTC.

This clone was seen only once. V usage is TRBV28 and J usage is TRBJ1-1; tentatively, D is TRBD1 (5 bases). Trimming shortened V by 9 bases and J by 4 bases, and 9 bases separated the two germline ends. CDR3 size: 11 residues. Germline V gene data show CDR1 as MDHEN and CDR2 as SYDVKM. The CDR3 spells CASRDFTEAFF. The CDR3 DNA reads as TGTGCCAGTAGGGACTTCACTGAAGCTTTCTTT.

A single count supports this clone. This sequence joins TRBV27 and TRBJ1-2, with D possibly matching TRBD1 (6 bases). Germline values: CDR1 MNHEY, CDR2 SMNVEV (reference sequence). The CDR3 runs to 15 residues. With 2 bases removed from V and 4 bases from J, the gap between germline ends came to 14 bases. The CDR3 DNA follows: TGTGCCAGCAGTTTAGGGGGGGCTCGAGGCTATGGCTACACCTTC. Amino acids: CASSLGGARGYGYTF.

This chain links TRBV29-1 with TRBJ2-7, with D tentatively TRBD1 (6 bases). The CDR3 covers 13 residues. Germline CDR1 and CDR2: SQVTM and ANQGSEA. Trimming removed 7 bases from V and 1 base from J, with 14 bases in between. This CDR3 is CSAMTGISYEQYF. CDR3 nucleotide sequence: TGCAGCGCTATGACAGGAATTTCCTACGAGCAGTACTTC.

This chain links TRBV5-5 with TRBJ2-7; a weak D match, TRBD1 (5 bases). The germline CDR1 and CDR2 sequences are SGHKS and YYEKEE (reference sequence). The ends were cut back, 4 bases at V and 3 bases at J, with 17 bases in the middle. The CDR3 length is 15 residues. The CDR3 coding sequence is TGTGCCAGCAGCGGGCGCAGGGAACCGATCTACGAGCAGTACTTC. This translates into CASSGRREPIYEQYF. The entire variable domain, with the rest obtained from reference TRBV5-5 and TRBJ2-7, is as follows: DAGVTQSPTHLIKTRGQQVTLRCSPISGHKSVSWYQQVLGQGPQFIFQYYEKEERGRGNFPDRFSARQFPNYSSELNVNALLLGDSALYLCASSGRREPIYEQYFGPGTRLTVT.

The chain carries TRBV29-1 and TRBJ2-7; tentatively, D is TRBD2 (5 bases). V shed 7 bases and J shed 2 bases, with 6 bases lying between them. The CDR3 is made up of 10 amino acids. The V gene's germline CDR1 is SQVTM and CDR2 ANQGSEA. CDR3 amino acids: CSAGTYEQYF. The CDR3 DNA follows: TGCAGCGCGGGGACCTACGAGCAGTACTTC.

The rearrangement links TRBV6-6 to TRBJ2-5, with a possible D match to TRBD2 (6 bases). Per germline, CDR1 MNHNY and CDR2 SVGAGI (reference sequence). V lost 7 bases, J lost 5 bases, and 14 bases lay in between. This CDR3 comprises 13 residues. The CDR3 sequence is CASTTGVWETQYF. As DNA, the CDR3 is TGTGCCAGCACCACGGGGGTTTGGGAGACCCAGTACTTC.

The chain couples TRBV7-9 to TRBJ1-3; D possibly corresponds to TRBD1 (5 bases). Trimming removed 1 base from V and 0 bases from J, with 10 bases in between. CDR1 is SEHNR, CDR2 FQNEAQ, per germline (reference sequence). CDR3 length equals 16 residues. The CDR3 DNA follows: TGTGCCAGCAGCTTAGGGGGGGTCCTCTCTGGAAACACCATATATTTT. It yields the protein CASSLGGVLSGNTIYF.

The gene calls are TRBV7-9 and TRBJ2-7; D uncertain. The V end lost 5 bases, the J end lost 3 bases, and 14 bases lay between the germline ends. There are 14 residues in the CDR3. Germline V gives CDR1 SEHNR, CDR2 FQNEAQ (reference sequence). The CDR3 here is CASSPAQFHYEQYF. The CDR3 coding sequence is TGTGCCAGCAGCCCCGCCCAGTTCCACTACGAGCAGTACTTC.

V and J are TRBV28 and TRBJ2-7, with 10 positions matching TRBD2. There are 14 residues in the CDR3. Germline V CDR1 and CDR2: MDHEN, SYDVKM. V was pared by 6 bases and J by 6 bases, with 8 bases of the junction left unmatched. CDR3 in DNA: TGTGCCAGCAGAGGAGCGGGAGGGCCGGGCGAGCAGTACTTC. Its protein product is CASRGAGGPGEQYF.